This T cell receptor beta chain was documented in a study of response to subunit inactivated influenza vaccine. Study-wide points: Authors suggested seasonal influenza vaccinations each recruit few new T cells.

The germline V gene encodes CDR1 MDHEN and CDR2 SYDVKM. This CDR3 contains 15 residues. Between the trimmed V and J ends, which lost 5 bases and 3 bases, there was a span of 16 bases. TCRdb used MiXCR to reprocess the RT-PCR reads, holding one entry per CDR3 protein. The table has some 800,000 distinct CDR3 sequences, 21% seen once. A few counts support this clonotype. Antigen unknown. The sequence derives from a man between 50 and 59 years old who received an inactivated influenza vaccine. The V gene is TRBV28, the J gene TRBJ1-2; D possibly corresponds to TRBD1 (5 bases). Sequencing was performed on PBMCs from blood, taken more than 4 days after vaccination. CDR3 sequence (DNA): TGTGCCAGCAGTACGTTCGTAATGACAGACTATGGCTACACCTTC. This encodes CASSTFVMTDYGYTF.